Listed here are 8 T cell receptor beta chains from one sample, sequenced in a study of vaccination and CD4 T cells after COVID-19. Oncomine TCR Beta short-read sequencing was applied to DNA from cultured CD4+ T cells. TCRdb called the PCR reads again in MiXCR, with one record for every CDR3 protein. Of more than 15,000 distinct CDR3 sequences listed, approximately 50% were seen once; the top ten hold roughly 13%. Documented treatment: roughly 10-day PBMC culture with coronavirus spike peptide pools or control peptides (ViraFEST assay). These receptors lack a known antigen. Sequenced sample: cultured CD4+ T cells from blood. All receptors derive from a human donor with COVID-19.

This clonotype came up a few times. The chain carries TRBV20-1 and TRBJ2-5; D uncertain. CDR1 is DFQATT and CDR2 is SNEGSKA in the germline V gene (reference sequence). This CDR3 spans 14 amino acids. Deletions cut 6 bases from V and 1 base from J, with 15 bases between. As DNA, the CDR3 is TGCAGTGCCACGCCCCCGACATCCCAAGAGACCCAGTACTTC. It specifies CSATPPTSQETQYF.

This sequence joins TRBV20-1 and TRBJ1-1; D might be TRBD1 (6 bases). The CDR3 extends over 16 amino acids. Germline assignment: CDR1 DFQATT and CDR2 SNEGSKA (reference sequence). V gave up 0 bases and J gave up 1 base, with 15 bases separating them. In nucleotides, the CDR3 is TGCAGTGCTAGAGATGTTCAGGGGTTTACGAACACTGAAGCTTTCTTT. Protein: CSARDVQGFTNTEAFF.

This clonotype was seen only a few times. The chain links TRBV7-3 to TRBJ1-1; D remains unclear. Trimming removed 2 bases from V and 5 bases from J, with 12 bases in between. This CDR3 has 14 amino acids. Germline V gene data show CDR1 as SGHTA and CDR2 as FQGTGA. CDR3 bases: TGTGCCAGCAGCTTAGCGGGATTGGGAACTGAAGCTTTCTTT. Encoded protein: CASSLAGLGTEAFF.

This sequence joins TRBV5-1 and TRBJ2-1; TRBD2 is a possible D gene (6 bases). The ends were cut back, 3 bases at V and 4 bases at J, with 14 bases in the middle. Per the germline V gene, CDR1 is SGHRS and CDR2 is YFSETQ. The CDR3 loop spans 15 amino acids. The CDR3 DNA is TGCGCCAGCAGCTGGCGGGAAGGGATTTACAATGAGCAGTTCTTC. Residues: CASSWREGIYNEQFF.

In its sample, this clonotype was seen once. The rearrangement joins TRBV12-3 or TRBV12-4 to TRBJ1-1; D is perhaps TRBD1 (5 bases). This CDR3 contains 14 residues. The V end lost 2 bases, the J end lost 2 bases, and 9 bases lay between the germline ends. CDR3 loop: CASSLKGTNTEAFF. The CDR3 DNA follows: TGTGCCAGCAGTTTAAAGGGGACTAACACTGAAGCTTTCTTT.

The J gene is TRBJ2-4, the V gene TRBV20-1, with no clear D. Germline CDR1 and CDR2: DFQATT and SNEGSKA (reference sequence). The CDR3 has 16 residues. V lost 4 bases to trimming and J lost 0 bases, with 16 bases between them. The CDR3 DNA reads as TGCAGTGCTACCTCCCACGAGGCACTAGCCAAAAACATTCAGTACTTC. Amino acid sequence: CSATSHEALAKNIQYF.

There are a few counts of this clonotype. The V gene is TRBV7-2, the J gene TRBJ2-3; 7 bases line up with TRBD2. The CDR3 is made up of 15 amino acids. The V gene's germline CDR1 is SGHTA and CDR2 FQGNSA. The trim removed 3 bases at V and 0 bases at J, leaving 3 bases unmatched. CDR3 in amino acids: CASSFSGYSTDTQYF. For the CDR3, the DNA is TGTGCCAGCAGCTTTAGCGGGTATAGCACAGATACGCAGTATTTT.

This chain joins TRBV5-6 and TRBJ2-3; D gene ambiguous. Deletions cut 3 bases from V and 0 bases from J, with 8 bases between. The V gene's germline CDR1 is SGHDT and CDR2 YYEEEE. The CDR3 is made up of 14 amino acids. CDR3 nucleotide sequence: TGTGCCAGCAGCTACCCAGATAGCACAGATACGCAGTATTTT. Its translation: CASSYPDSTDTQYF.